These T cell receptor beta chains were read from a single sample in a study of technical replicates of blood from a handful of donors. Sequenced by immunoSEQ multiplex PCR; TCRdb stores in-frame clones only, minus some. This sample has over 75,000 clones, with 95% to 97% found just once. Sequencing was done on a sample of T cells isolated from PBMCs. These receptors all come from a human donor in good health. Both conserved end residues are part of each CDR3. D genes are given only for firm matches. Where a row states a size, it is once, few, many or the class of an expanded clone; other rows omit it.

abundance,d_gene,v_gene,j_gene,CDR3aa,CDR3nt
.,TRBD1,TRBV29-1,TRBJ2-2,CSAAGQGNGELFF,TGCAGCGCCGCGGGACAGGGAAACGGGGAGCTGTTTTTT
.,.,TRBV4-1,TRBJ2-5,CASSLVSEETQYF,TGCGCCAGCAGCCTAGTGAGTGAGGAGACCCAGTACTTC
.,TRBD1,TRBV19,TRBJ1-2,CASSIRQGSYTF,TGTGCCAGTAGTATAAGACAGGGCAGCTACACCTTC
once,.,TRBV28,TRBJ1-1,CASSLLGEGPEAFF,TGTGCCAGCAGTTTATTAGGGGAGGGCCCTGAAGCTTTCTTT
.,TRBD2,TRBV30,TRBJ2-3,CAWASGRATDTQYF,TGTGCCTGGGCTAGCGGGAGGGCCACAGATACGCAGTATTTT
.,TRBD1,TRBV18,TRBJ1-4,CASSLGTGNEKLFF,TGTGCCAGCTCACTAGGGACAGGGAATGAAAAACTGTTTTTT
.,TRBD1,TRBV11-2,TRBJ1-5,CASSSTGDQPQHF,TGTGCCAGCAGCTCTACAGGGGATCAGCCCCAGCATTTT
.,.,TRBV2,TRBJ1-5,CASTTEAGNQPQHF,TGTGCCAGCACTACAGAGGCAGGGAATCAGCCCCAGCATTTT
.,TRBD2,TRBV13,TRBJ2-2,CASSPPGLAYNTGELFF,TGTGCCAGCAGCCCTCCGGGACTAGCGTATAACACCGGGGAGCTGTTTTTT
.,.,TRBV28,TRBJ1-2,CASKPLGGAQGYTF,TGTGCCAGCAAGCCCCTCGGGGGGGCGCAAGGCTACACCTTC
.,.,TRBV7-9,TRBJ2-5,CASSLREETQYF,TGTGCCAGCAGCTTAAGGGAGGAGACCCAGTACTTC
.,.,TRBV5-6,TRBJ2-7,CASTEGPLSYEQYF,TGTGCCAGCACCGAGGGTCCCCTCTCCTACGAGCAGTACTTC
.,.,TRBV7-8,TRBJ1-1,CASSSVREVDTEAFF,TGTGCCAGCAGCTCCGTCAGGGAAGTGGACACTGAAGCTTTCTTT
once,.,TRBV6-5,TRBJ2-7,CASSYSEGRVVYEQYF,TGTGCCAGCAGTTACTCGGAAGGCAGGGTCGTCTACGAGCAGTACTTC
.,.,TRBV18,TRBJ1-5,CASSMSSRPQHF,TGTGCCAGCTCAATGTCCTCGCGGCCCCAGCATTTT
.,.,TRBV27,TRBJ2-7,CASSLSGGPYEQYF,TGTGCCAGCAGTTTATCTGGCGGCCCCTACGAGCAGTACTTC
.,.,TRBV7-8,TRBJ2-1,CASLETGIGDEQFF,TGTGCCAGTTTGGAAACAGGGATAGGAGATGAGCAGTTCTTC
.,TRBD1,TRBV6-1,TRBJ1-2,CATERRGIYGYTF,TGTGCCACGGAACGCAGGGGGATTTATGGCTACACCTTC
once,TRBD2,TRBV19,TRBJ2-7,CASSLASGRAYEQYF,TGTGCCAGTAGCCTAGCTAGCGGGAGGGCCTACGAGCAGTACTTC
.,.,TRBV7-9,TRBJ1-5,CASSLGTGERNQPQHF,TGTGCCAGCAGCTTAGGAACCGGGGAACGCAATCAGCCCCAGCATTTT
.,.,TRBV30,TRBJ1-1,CAWSRRMNTEAFF,TGTGCCTGGAGTCGCAGGATGAACACTGAAGCTTTCTTT
.,.,TRBV11-3,TRBJ1-1,CASSLGGPRAFF,TGTGCCAGCAGCTTAGGAGGGCCCAGAGCTTTCTTT
once,.,TRBV27,TRBJ2-2,CASSRGRELFF,TGTGCCAGCAGCCGCGGGAGGGAGCTGTTTTTT
once,TRBD2,TRBV27,TRBJ2-1,CASSLSLTSGASSYNEQFF,TGTGCCAGCAGTTTATCCCTCACTAGCGGTGCCAGCTCCTACAATGAGCAGTTCTTC
.,TRBD1,TRBV7-9,TRBJ2-7,CASSSGQPYEQYF,TGTGCCAGCAGCTCGGGACAGCCCTACGAGCAGTACTTC
.,.,TRBV11-3,TRBJ2-1,CASSFGGGSRYEQFF,TGTGCCAGCAGCTTTGGGGGAGGCTCCAGGTATGAGCAGTTCTTC
.,TRBD2,TRBV4-3,TRBJ2-3,CASSLHLTSGRAGGGTDTQYF,TGCGCCAGCAGCCTACACCTTACTAGCGGGAGGGCCGGGGGGGGCACAGATACGCAGTATTTT
.,TRBD1,TRBV29-1,TRBJ2-7,CSVEVGLGGQLYEQYF,TGCAGCGTTGAGGTTGGGTTAGGGGGACAGCTCTACGAGCAGTACTTC
.,TRBD2,TRBV5-1,TRBJ2-5,CASSSGGHGLAGEETQYF,TGCGCCAGCAGCTCTGGGGGCCACGGACTAGCGGGGGAAGAGACCCAGTACTTC
.,TRBD2,TRBV4-1,TRBJ2-1,CASRLAGAKDNEQFF,TGCGCCAGCAGACTAGCGGGAGCGAAGGACAATGAGCAGTTCTTC
.,.,TRBV4-1,TRBJ2-7,CASSSQTYEQYF,TGCGCCAGCAGCTCCCAAACCTACGAGCAGTACTTC
.,TRBD2,TRBV7-8,TRBJ2-7,CASSLSDSGATYEQYF,TGTGCCAGCAGCTTAAGCGATAGCGGGGCCACCTACGAGCAGTACTTC
.,.,TRBV9,TRBJ2-7,CASSAGGLQQYF,TGTGCCAGCAGCGCAGGGGGGCTCCAGCAGTACTTC
.,TRBD1,TRBV28,TRBJ1-1,CASSLYRGSGPGTEAFF,TGTGCCAGCAGTTTATACAGGGGCTCCGGCCCTGGTACTGAAGCTTTCTTT